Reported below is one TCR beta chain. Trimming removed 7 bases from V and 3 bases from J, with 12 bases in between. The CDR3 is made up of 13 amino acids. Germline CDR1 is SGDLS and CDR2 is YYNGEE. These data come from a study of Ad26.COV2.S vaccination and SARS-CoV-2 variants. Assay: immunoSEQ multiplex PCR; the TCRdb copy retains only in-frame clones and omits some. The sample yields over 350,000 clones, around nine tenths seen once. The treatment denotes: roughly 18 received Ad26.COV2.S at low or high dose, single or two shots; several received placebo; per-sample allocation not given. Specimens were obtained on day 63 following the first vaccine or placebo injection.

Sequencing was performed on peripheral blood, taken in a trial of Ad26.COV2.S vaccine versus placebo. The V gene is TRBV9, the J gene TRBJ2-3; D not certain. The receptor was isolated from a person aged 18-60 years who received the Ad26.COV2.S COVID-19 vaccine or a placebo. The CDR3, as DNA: TGTGCCAGCGCCTCAAGAAGGACAGATACGCAGTATTTT. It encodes CASASRRTDTQYF.